These T cell receptor beta chains were read from a single sample in a study of cytomegalovirus exposure and HLA in healthy donors. Repertoires were generated with immunoSEQ multiplex PCR, while TCRdb's copy carries only in-frame clones and drops some. The repertoire holds approximately 190,000 clones, with about four fifths as singletons. The sequencing sample was made of PBMCs. All receptors derive from a man aged 35 to 55 in good health and CMV-seropositive. Each CDR3 is given without its conserved first and last residue.

j_call: TRBJ2-7; v_call: TRBV7-2; cdr3_aa: ASTDRGNSYEQY
j_call: TRBJ2-1; v_call: TRBV9; cdr3_aa: ASSADRPGWSYNEQF
j_call: TRBJ2-2; v_call: TRBV7-9; cdr3_aa: ASSPVSGSNTGELF
j_call: TRBJ2-7; v_call: TRBV4-1; cdr3_aa: ASSQGDGYEQY
j_call: TRBJ1-2; v_call: TRBV27; cdr3_aa: ASSLLGLTGYT
j_call: TRBJ2-3; v_call: TRBV4-2; cdr3_aa: ASSRPSGLAEGGPDTQY
j_call: TRBJ2-3; v_call: TRBV7-2; cdr3_aa: ASSLVSGRAPDTQY
j_call: TRBJ2-3; v_call: TRBV11-2; cdr3_aa: ASSLNGGIDTQY
j_call: TRBJ2-3; v_call: TRBV2; cdr3_aa: ASSGVGLEGDTQY
j_call: TRBJ1-1; v_call: TRBV7-3; cdr3_aa: ASSLIPGNMNTEAF
j_call: TRBJ2-7; v_call: TRBV27; cdr3_aa: ASSSLAGGLMYEQY
j_call: TRBJ2-7; v_call: TRBV11-1; cdr3_aa: ASSLGWTGALYEQY
j_call: TRBJ2-5; v_call: TRBV18; cdr3_aa: ASSPRPGGDETQY
j_call: TRBJ2-2; v_call: TRBV5-1; cdr3_aa: ASSFIAGGNTGELF
j_call: TRBJ1-1; v_call: TRBV5-5; cdr3_aa: ASSLESHAGANTEAF
j_call: TRBJ2-7; v_call: TRBV6-5; cdr3_aa: ASRPGLAAIYEQY
j_call: TRBJ1-5; v_call: TRBV6-4; cdr3_aa: ASSDSKGMRDTINQPQH
j_call: TRBJ2-1; v_call: TRBV7-9; cdr3_aa: ASSPKGGAYNEQF
j_call: TRBJ2-2; v_call: TRBV4-1; cdr3_aa: ASSHGALGTGELF
j_call: TRBJ2-2; v_call: TRBV10-3; cdr3_aa: AISEGLAGLTGELF
j_call: TRBJ2-3; v_call: TRBV11-2; cdr3_aa: ASSLLLSTDTQY
j_call: TRBJ1-4; v_call: TRBV30; cdr3_aa: AWRYRLNEKLF
j_call: TRBJ2-7; v_call: TRBV2; cdr3_aa: ASRRDRDRSYEQY
j_call: TRBJ2-1; v_call: TRBV7-2; cdr3_aa: ASSVTAGGSYNEQF
j_call: TRBJ2-7; v_call: TRBV6-5; cdr3_aa: ASSYSGRLQGEQY
j_call: TRBJ1-1; v_call: TRBV5-1; cdr3_aa: ASSLARDRAPNTEAF
j_call: TRBJ2-7; v_call: TRBV10-3; cdr3_aa: AISRTGPSYEQY
j_call: TRBJ1-2; v_call: TRBV6-6; cdr3_aa: ASRPTGSYGYT
j_call: TRBJ2-5; v_call: TRBV5-1; cdr3_aa: ASSDGLAGVETQY
j_call: TRBJ2-7; v_call: TRBV7-2; cdr3_aa: ASSFRTSGGFSYEQY
j_call: TRBJ1-5; v_call: TRBV6-5; cdr3_aa: ASSLDRNQPQH
j_call: TRBJ2-2; v_call: TRBV15; cdr3_aa: ATRGSQNTGELF
j_call: TRBJ2-7; v_call: TRBV6-5; cdr3_aa: ASSSSGDYEQY
j_call: TRBJ2-1; v_call: TRBV7-9; cdr3_aa: ASSYPRVAGGSYNEQF
j_call: TRBJ2-2; v_call: TRBV11-3; cdr3_aa: ASSFQGIANTGELF
j_call: TRBJ2-7; v_call: TRBV4-1; cdr3_aa: ASRRGVGVYEQY
j_call: TRBJ1-2; v_call: TRBV13; cdr3_aa: ASSSPDRGPGYT
j_call: TRBJ2-5; v_call: TRBV5-4; cdr3_aa: ASSSAGQAVVQETQY